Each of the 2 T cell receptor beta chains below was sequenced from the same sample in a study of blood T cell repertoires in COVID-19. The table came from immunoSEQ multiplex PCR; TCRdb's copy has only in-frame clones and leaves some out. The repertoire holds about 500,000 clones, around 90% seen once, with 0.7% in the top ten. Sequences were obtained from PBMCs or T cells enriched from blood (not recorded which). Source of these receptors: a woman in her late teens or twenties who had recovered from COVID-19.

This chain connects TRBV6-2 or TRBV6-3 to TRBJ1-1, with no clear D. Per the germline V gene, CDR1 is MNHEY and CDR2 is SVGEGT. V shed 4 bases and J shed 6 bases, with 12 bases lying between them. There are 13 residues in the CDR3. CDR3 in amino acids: CASSSTGWAEAFF. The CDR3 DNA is TGTGCCAGCAGTTCTACCGGGTGGGCTGAAGCTTTCTTT.

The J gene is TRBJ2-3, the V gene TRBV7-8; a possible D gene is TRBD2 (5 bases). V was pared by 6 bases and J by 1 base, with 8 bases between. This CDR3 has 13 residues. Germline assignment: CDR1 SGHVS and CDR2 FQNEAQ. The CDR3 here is CASSARGTDTQYF. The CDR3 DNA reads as TGTGCCAGCAGTGCGAGGGGCACAGATACGCAGTATTTT.